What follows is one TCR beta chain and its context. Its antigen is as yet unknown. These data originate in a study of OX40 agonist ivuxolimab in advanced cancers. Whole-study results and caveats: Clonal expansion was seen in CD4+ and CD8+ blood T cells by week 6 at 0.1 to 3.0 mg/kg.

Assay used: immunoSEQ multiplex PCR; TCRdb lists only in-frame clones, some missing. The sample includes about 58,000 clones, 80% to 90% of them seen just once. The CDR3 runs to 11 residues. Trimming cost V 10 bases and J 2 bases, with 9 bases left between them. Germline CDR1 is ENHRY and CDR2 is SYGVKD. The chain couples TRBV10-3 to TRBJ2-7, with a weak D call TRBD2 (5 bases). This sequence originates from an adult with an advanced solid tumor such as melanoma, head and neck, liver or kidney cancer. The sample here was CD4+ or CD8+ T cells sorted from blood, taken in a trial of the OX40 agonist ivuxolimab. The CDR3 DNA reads TGTGCCACCCTCGGGACCTACGAGCAGTACTTC. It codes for CATLGTYEQYF.